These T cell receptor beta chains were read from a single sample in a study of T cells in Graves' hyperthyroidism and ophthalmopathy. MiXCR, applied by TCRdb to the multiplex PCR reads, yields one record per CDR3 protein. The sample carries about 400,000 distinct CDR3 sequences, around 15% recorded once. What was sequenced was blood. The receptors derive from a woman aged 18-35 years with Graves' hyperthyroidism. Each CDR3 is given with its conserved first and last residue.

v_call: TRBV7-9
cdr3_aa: CASSLEAGDLRNEQFF

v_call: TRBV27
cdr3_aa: CASGARGGLTYEQYF

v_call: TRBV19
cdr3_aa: CASSKGRLSSYEQYF

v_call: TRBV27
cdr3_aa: CASRRAGGDEQYF

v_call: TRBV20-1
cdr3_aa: CSASPRRATNEKLFF

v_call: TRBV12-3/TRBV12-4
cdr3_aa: CASSHPGQGPDEQYF

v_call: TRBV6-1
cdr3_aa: CASSPHAVSKNIQYF

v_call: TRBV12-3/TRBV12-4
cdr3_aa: CASSLNGQGTEAFF

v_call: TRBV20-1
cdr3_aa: CSARGSRGSTDTQYF

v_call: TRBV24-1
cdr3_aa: CATSDRGDGSPLHF

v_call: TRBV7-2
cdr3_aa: CASKDWVTGRTDTQYF

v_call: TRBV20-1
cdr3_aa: CSGLDSLSYEQYF

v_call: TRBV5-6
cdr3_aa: CASSLGTGSYNEQFF

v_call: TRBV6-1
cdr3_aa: CASSGTSGRAGEQFF

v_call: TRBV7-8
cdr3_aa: CASNLSGRGDEQYF

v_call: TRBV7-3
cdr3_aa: CASSIGLGGTDTQYF

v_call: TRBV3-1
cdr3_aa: CASSQAKAYEQYF

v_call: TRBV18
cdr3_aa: CASSPLDGPQETQYF

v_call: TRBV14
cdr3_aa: CASSLGFYNEQFF

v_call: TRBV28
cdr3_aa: CASRSGYSGANVLTF

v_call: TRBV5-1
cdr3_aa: CASSFRESDEAFF

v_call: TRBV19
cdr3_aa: CASSSRTPEAFF